This TCR beta chain derives from a study of blood T cells in healthy people across ages (dated by TCRdb to the mid-2010s). Some background on the complete study: In model experiments, template switching captured roughly one uniquely barcoded TCR beta cDNA molecule for every two T cells. To avoid experimental bias, donors of different ages were distributed randomly across sequencing lanes. Donors were grouped into four age groups: young (average roughly 16 years), middle-aged (about 38), aged (roughly 67) and long-lived (less than 85). Using deep sequencing normalized with unique cDNA molecular identifiers, the study measured how TCR beta repertoire diversity changes with age. Two additional independent replicas of 1 million unique cDNA reads from the same blood draw were analyzed for two donors (one aged 18 to 29 and one aged 80 or older).

A note on this clonotype: Its recognized antigen is unknown. No base quality information exists; no much larger clone differs at one position.

Study-wide findings and limitations: Observed TCR beta diversity per million T cells fell roughly linearly with age, and a significant reduction was already apparent by age about 38. Conclusive comparison of naive and antigen-experienced compartments was prevented by the profiling of bulk unsorted PBMCs. The CMV infection status of donors was not known, potentially confounding age-related changes in expanded clonotypes. Estimates of total diversity from one million sequenced T cells were regarded as lower bounds and underestimates. The long-lived group showed more naive CD4+ T cells, fewer expanded clones and increased TCR diversity than the aged group, suggesting age selection. There was a strong correlation between observed TCR beta diversity and the percentage of naive T cells measured by flow cytometry.

The donors were roughly 39 Caucasian individuals from Russia, aged roughly 6 to 100 years, who were systemically healthy. Each donor gave 8 to 10 milliliters of peripheral blood, drawn into EDTA-treated Vacutainer tubes. Ficoll-Paque density-gradient centrifugation was used to isolate PBMCs, with at least 7 million obtained per sample. Total RNA, at least 6 micrograms per sample, was extracted from PBMCs with Trizol reagent. For every donor, an aliquot of PBMCs went through flow cytometry to measure the percentages of naive CD45RAhigh/CD27high T cells. Library prep was done by 5' RACE. The data were produced on an Illumina HiSeq 2500. A second PCR of about 6 to 11 cycles was run with a J-beta primer mix and a sample-barcoded 5' primer. A template-switch 5' adaptor carrying 12 random nucleotides introduced a unique molecular identifier onto each TCR beta cDNA molecule. Each sample yielded at least 3 million CDR3-containing paired-end reads. First-strand cDNA was synthesized from all RNA with the Mint cDNA synthesis kit, primed by a TRBC-specific oligonucleotide. After uracil-DNA glycosylase treatment, a first 18-cycle PCR used universal primers M1SS and BC2_uni_R on all cDNA. In the source study's methods: Each sample was normalized by randomly selecting 1 million high-quality reads, each carrying a distinct molecular identifier. Instead of being binned into consensus sequences, reads with shared molecular identifiers were discarded. CDR3 identification, clonotype clustering and error correction used MiTCR with a Q25 quality threshold and the strictest error-elimination algorithm. A nonparametric unseen species model with Euler transformation was used to estimate a lower bound on total TCR beta diversity. TCRdb trimmed the raw reads at Q25, called clones with MiXCR and kept productive beta chains. Rows are unified per CDR3 protein, each entry keeping the most common DNA and genes. The V and J calls follow TCRdb's processing rather than the paper's. For this sample there are about 780,000 distinct CDR3 sequences; about half appear just once. Around 18% of the sample lies in the top ten.

V is cut by 1 base and J by 11 bases, and the space between the germline ends is 14 bases. The germline V gene (reference sequence) specifies LGHDT as CDR1 and YNNKEL as CDR2. Including the terminal cysteine and phenylalanine, the CDR3 comprises 13 residues. Of the read, only the CDR3 DNA is kept; its 39 bases are in frame from base 1. Sequenced material: blood. The V gene is TRBV3-1 and the J gene is TRBJ1-1; no D gene is confidently identified. The source of this sequence is an elderly man in good health. Read as DNA, the sequence is TGTGCCAGCAGCCAAGGTGTTGAGGGAACGGCTTTCTTT. The encoded protein is CASSQGVEGTAFF.